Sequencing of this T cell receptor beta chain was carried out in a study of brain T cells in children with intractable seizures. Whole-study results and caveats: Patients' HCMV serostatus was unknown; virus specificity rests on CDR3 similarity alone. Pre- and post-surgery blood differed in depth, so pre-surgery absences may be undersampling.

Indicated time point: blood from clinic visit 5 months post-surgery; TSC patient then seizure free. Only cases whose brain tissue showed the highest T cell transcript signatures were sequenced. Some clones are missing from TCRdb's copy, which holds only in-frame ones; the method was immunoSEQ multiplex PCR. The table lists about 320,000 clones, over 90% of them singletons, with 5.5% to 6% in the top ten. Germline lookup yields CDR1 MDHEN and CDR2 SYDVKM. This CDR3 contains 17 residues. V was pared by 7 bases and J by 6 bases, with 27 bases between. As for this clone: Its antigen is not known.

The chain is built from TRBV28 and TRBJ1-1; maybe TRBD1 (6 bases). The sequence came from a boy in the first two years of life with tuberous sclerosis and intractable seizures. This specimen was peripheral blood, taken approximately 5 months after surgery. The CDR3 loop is CASIFGDRLDIWAEAFF. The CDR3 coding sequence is TGTGCCAGCATATTTGGAGACAGGCTGGATATTTGGGCTGAAGCTTTCTTT.